This T cell receptor beta chain was sequenced in a study of T-cell memory formation after mild COVID-19. TCRdb independently ran MiXCR on the 5' RACE reads; one entry per CDR3 protein. This table has about 160,000 distinct CDR3 sequences, around a third appearing once. CDR3 size: 15 residues. In germline, CDR1 is LGHNA, CDR2 YNFKEQ. Trimming removed 7 bases at V and 3 bases at J, with 17 bases between. Sequencing was performed on PBMCs or a T cell subset sorted from them (not recorded which). The chain combines TRBV4-2 with TRBJ2-3, with D unclear. This receptor was taken from an adult woman who had mild COVID-19 (a few samples of this study predate the infection). Cell type and time point are not known. CDR3 region: CASTPGLSFTDTQYF. CDR3 sequence (DNA): TGTGCCAGCACGCCGGGCCTAAGCTTTACAGATACGCAGTATTTT.